Listed below are T cell receptor beta chains from one sample, sequenced in a study of cytomegalovirus exposure and HLA in healthy donors. The protocol was immunoSEQ multiplex PCR, while the TCRdb copy is restricted to in-frame clones and leaves out a portion. The sample records roughly 150,000 clones, roughly four fifths being singletons. Sequencing used PBMCs. These receptors were obtained from a female donor in good health and CMV-seronegative. Each CDR3 is given with its conserved first and last residue. D genes are given only for firm matches. Clone size is given for some rows only: seen once, a few or many times, or a class if the clone is expanded.

d_gene: .
abundance: .
j_gene: TRBJ1-1
v_gene: TRBV10-2
CDR3aa: CASNLDPATEAFF
CDR3nt: TGCGCCAGCAATCTAGACCCGGCCACTGAAGCTTTCTTT

d_gene: TRBD2
abundance: .
j_gene: TRBJ2-7
v_gene: TRBV13
CDR3aa: CASSPTGTSGSYEQYF
CDR3nt: TGTGCCAGCAGCCCAACCGGGACTAGCGGGAGCTACGAGCAGTACTTC

d_gene: .
abundance: .
j_gene: TRBJ2-1
v_gene: TRBV13
CDR3aa: CASSPYEARREQFF
CDR3nt: TGTGCCAGCAGCCCCTATGAAGCGCGGCGGGAGCAGTTCTTC

d_gene: TRBD1
abundance: .
j_gene: TRBJ1-1
v_gene: TRBV7-3
CDR3aa: CASSRGGTGNTEAFF
CDR3nt: TGTGCCAGCAGCCGAGGAGGGACAGGGAACACTGAAGCTTTCTTT

d_gene: .
abundance: .
j_gene: TRBJ2-5
v_gene: TRBV19
CDR3aa: CASSKQGGQTQYF
CDR3nt: TGTGCCAGTAGTAAACAGGGAGGGCAGACCCAGTACTTC

d_gene: .
abundance: .
j_gene: TRBJ2-7
v_gene: TRBV6-5
CDR3aa: CASSYSVRDSYEQYF
CDR3nt: TGTGCCAGCAGTTACTCGGTCAGGGACTCCTACGAGCAGTACTTC

d_gene: TRBD2
abundance: .
j_gene: TRBJ2-4
v_gene: TRBV5-1
CDR3aa: CASSALAGDGKNIQYF
CDR3nt: TGCGCCAGCAGCGCCTTAGCGGGAGACGGCAAAAACATTCAGTACTTC

d_gene: .
abundance: few
j_gene: TRBJ2-3
v_gene: TRBV18
CDR3aa: CASSPARPDTQYF
CDR3nt: TGTGCCAGCTCACCGGCTAGACCAGATACGCAGTATTTT

d_gene: .
abundance: .
j_gene: TRBJ1-1
v_gene: TRBV12-5
CDR3aa: CASGLVLTGTKNTEAFF
CDR3nt: TGTGCTAGTGGTTTGGTATTGACAGGAACTAAGAACACTGAAGCTTTCTTT

d_gene: .
abundance: .
j_gene: TRBJ1-2
v_gene: TRBV20-1
CDR3aa: CSARGSQGYTF
CDR3nt: TGCAGTGCTAGAGGCTCGCAGGGCTACACCTTC

d_gene: TRBD1
abundance: once
j_gene: TRBJ1-3
v_gene: TRBV5-1
CDR3aa: CASSLQGSGNTIYF
CDR3nt: TGCGCCAGCAGTTTACAGGGGTCTGGAAACACCATATATTTT

d_gene: .
abundance: .
j_gene: TRBJ2-7
v_gene: TRBV4-3
CDR3aa: CASSQDTGFAEQYF
CDR3nt: TGCGCCAGCAGCCAAGATACCGGTTTTGCCGAGCAGTACTTC

d_gene: .
abundance: .
j_gene: TRBJ1-4
v_gene: TRBV7-2
CDR3aa: CASSLSAALVEKLFF
CDR3nt: TGTGCCAGCAGCTTATCGGCGGCTTTGGTGGAAAAACTGTTTTTT

d_gene: .
abundance: few
j_gene: TRBJ1-3
v_gene: TRBV30
CDR3aa: CAWRPAGGNTIYF
CDR3nt: TGTGCCTGGAGACCCGCGGGGGGAAACACCATATATTTT

d_gene: TRBD1
abundance: .
j_gene: TRBJ1-6
v_gene: TRBV6-5
CDR3aa: CASRNDRGVNSPPHF
CDR3nt: TGTGCCAGCAGGAACGACAGGGGGGTGAATTCACCCCCCCACTTT

d_gene: .
abundance: .
j_gene: TRBJ2-5
v_gene: TRBV29-1
CDR3aa: CSVDSQSRETQYF
CDR3nt: TGCAGCGTTGATTCCCAGTCCAGGGAGACCCAGTACTTC

d_gene: TRBD1
abundance: .
j_gene: TRBJ1-1
v_gene: TRBV27
CDR3aa: CARQGAEWTEAFF
CDR3nt: TGTGCCAGGCAGGGGGCAGAGTGGACTGAAGCTTTCTTT

d_gene: TRBD2
abundance: .
j_gene: TRBJ2-7
v_gene: TRBV7-8
CDR3aa: CASSSRTSGLYEQYF
CDR3nt: TGTGCCAGCAGCTCCCGGACTAGCGGGCTCTACGAGCAGTACTTC

d_gene: .
abundance: .
j_gene: TRBJ2-7
v_gene: TRBV28
CDR3aa: CASSSTGRTYEQYF
CDR3nt: TGTGCCAGCAGCTCGACAGGCCGTACCTACGAGCAGTACTTC

d_gene: TRBD2
abundance: .
j_gene: TRBJ2-1
v_gene: TRBV11-2
CDR3aa: CASSLGLAGGGEQFF
CDR3nt: TGTGCCAGCAGCTTAGGGCTAGCGGGAGGGGGTGAGCAGTTCTTC

d_gene: .
abundance: .
j_gene: TRBJ2-2
v_gene: TRBV4-2
CDR3aa: CASSHFSRETGELFF
CDR3nt: TGTGCCAGCAGCCATTTCTCCAGGGAAACCGGGGAGCTGTTTTTT

d_gene: TRBD1
abundance: few
j_gene: TRBJ2-3
v_gene: TRBV4-3
CDR3aa: CASSQTGFLRGLVTDTQYF
CDR3nt: TGCGCCAGCAGCCAAACCGGGTTCCTCAGGGGGTTGGTCACAGATACGCAGTATTTT

d_gene: TRBD2
abundance: .
j_gene: TRBJ2-3
v_gene: TRBV5-1
CDR3aa: CASSLSLLAGGPSLTDTQYF
CDR3nt: TGCGCCAGCAGCTTGTCGTTACTAGCGGGAGGGCCTAGTCTCACAGATACGCAGTATTTT

d_gene: TRBD2
abundance: .
j_gene: TRBJ2-7
v_gene: TRBV6-1
CDR3aa: CASSGRNGTSGAVYEQYF
CDR3nt: TGTGCCAGCAGTGGGCGGAACGGGACTAGCGGGGCCGTCTACGAGCAGTACTTC

d_gene: .
abundance: few
j_gene: TRBJ1-6
v_gene: TRBV2
CDR3aa: CASSAREGVSPLHF
CDR3nt: TGTGCCAGCAGTGCTCGCGAAGGGGTTTCACCCCTCCACTTT

d_gene: TRBD1
abundance: few
j_gene: TRBJ2-5
v_gene: TRBV30
CDR3aa: CAWSVRLTGVETQYF
CDR3nt: TGTGCCTGGAGTGTACGGTTGACAGGGGTAGAGACCCAGTACTTC

d_gene: .
abundance: .
j_gene: TRBJ2-7
v_gene: TRBV25-1
CDR3aa: CASRAQGWNSYEQYF
CDR3nt: TGTGCCAGCAGGGCACAGGGATGGAACTCCTACGAGCAGTACTTC

d_gene: TRBD1
abundance: .
j_gene: TRBJ1-5
v_gene: TRBV7-8
CDR3aa: CASSADGTGGNQPQHF
CDR3nt: TGTGCCAGCAGCGCCGACGGGACAGGGGGCAATCAGCCCCAGCATTTT

d_gene: TRBD1
abundance: .
j_gene: TRBJ1-2
v_gene: TRBV30
CDR3aa: CAWSNGQGAVGYTF
CDR3nt: TGTGCCTGGAGCAATGGACAGGGGGCGGTTGGCTACACCTTC

d_gene: .
abundance: .
j_gene: TRBJ2-5
v_gene: TRBV5-1
CDR3aa: CASSLEVGAETQYF
CDR3nt: TGCGCCAGCAGCTTGGAAGTGGGGGCGGAGACCCAGTACTTC

d_gene: TRBD1
abundance: .
j_gene: TRBJ2-1
v_gene: TRBV9
CDR3aa: CASSTPGGIYNEQFF
CDR3nt: TGTGCCAGCAGCACTCCAGGGGGCATATACAATGAGCAGTTCTTC

d_gene: TRBD1
abundance: .
j_gene: TRBJ2-1
v_gene: TRBV6-5
CDR3aa: CASSPDRGLAQEQFF
CDR3nt: TGTGCCAGCAGTCCTGACAGGGGGCTAGCGCAAGAGCAGTTCTTC

d_gene: TRBD2
abundance: few
j_gene: TRBJ2-1
v_gene: TRBV4-2
CDR3aa: CASSQGLALYNEQFF
CDR3nt: TGTGCCAGCAGCCAGGGACTAGCCCTTTACAATGAGCAGTTCTTC

d_gene: TRBD2
abundance: .
j_gene: TRBJ2-7
v_gene: TRBV18
CDR3aa: CASSLRAGLDHEQYF
CDR3nt: TGTGCCAGCTCACTCAGAGCGGGGTTGGACCACGAGCAGTACTTC

d_gene: TRBD1
abundance: few
j_gene: TRBJ1-1
v_gene: TRBV11-1
CDR3aa: CASSFPGGARTEAFF
CDR3nt: TGTGCCAGCAGCTTTCCAGGGGGCGCCCGGACTGAAGCTTTCTTT

d_gene: TRBD1
abundance: .
j_gene: TRBJ1-2
v_gene: TRBV7-2
CDR3aa: CASSLDRVGYTF
CDR3nt: TGTGCCAGCAGCTTGGACAGGGTTGGCTACACCTTC

d_gene: .
abundance: .
j_gene: TRBJ1-2
v_gene: TRBV4-2
CDR3aa: CASSQEPGDYGYTF
CDR3nt: TGTGCCAGCAGCCAAGAACCAGGTGACTATGGCTACACCTTC

d_gene: .
abundance: .
j_gene: TRBJ2-5
v_gene: TRBV9
CDR3aa: CASSPRVRETQYF
CDR3nt: TGTGCCAGCAGCCCTCGGGTGCGGGAGACCCAGTACTTC

d_gene: .
abundance: .
j_gene: TRBJ2-1
v_gene: TRBV10-3
CDR3aa: CAISPAGKKSYNEQFF
CDR3nt: TGTGCCATCAGCCCCGCAGGGAAGAAATCCTACAATGAGCAGTTCTTC

d_gene: TRBD2
abundance: .
j_gene: TRBJ2-7
v_gene: TRBV5-1
CDR3aa: CASSPGLAGAPSSYEQYF
CDR3nt: TGCGCCAGCAGCCCGGGACTAGCGGGGGCGCCGAGCTCCTACGAGCAGTACTTC

d_gene: .
abundance: .
j_gene: TRBJ2-1
v_gene: TRBV7-9
CDR3aa: CASRSQGNEQFF
CDR3nt: TGTGCCAGCAGGTCCCAGGGTAATGAGCAGTTCTTC

d_gene: .
abundance: once
j_gene: TRBJ2-7
v_gene: TRBV5-1
CDR3aa: CASSPPGLRSNYEQYF
CDR3nt: TGCGCCAGCAGCCCCCCGGGACTCCGGTCCAACTACGAGCAGTACTTC

d_gene: .
abundance: once
j_gene: TRBJ1-2
v_gene: TRBV28
CDR3aa: CASSPAGGTNYGYTF
CDR3nt: TGTGCCAGCAGTCCGGCCGGGGGGACTAACTATGGCTACACCTTC

d_gene: .
abundance: .
j_gene: TRBJ1-1
v_gene: TRBV10-3
CDR3aa: CAISSDPLDSYTEAFF
CDR3nt: TGTGCCATCAGCTCTGACCCCCTTGACAGTTACACTGAAGCTTTCTTT

d_gene: TRBD1
abundance: .
j_gene: TRBJ2-7
v_gene: TRBV7-2
CDR3aa: CASSYYRGLNDEQYF
CDR3nt: TGTGCCAGCAGCTACTACAGGGGCCTCAACGACGAGCAGTACTTC

d_gene: TRBD2
abundance: .
j_gene: TRBJ2-1
v_gene: TRBV5-1
CDR3aa: CASSPASGGLNEQFF
CDR3nt: TGCGCCAGCAGCCCAGCTAGCGGTGGACTGAATGAGCAGTTCTTC

d_gene: TRBD1
abundance: .
j_gene: TRBJ1-5
v_gene: TRBV25-1
CDR3aa: CASSGGQEGQPQHF
CDR3nt: TGTGCCAGCAGTGGGGGACAGGAGGGTCAGCCCCAGCATTTT

d_gene: .
abundance: few
j_gene: TRBJ1-2
v_gene: TRBV10-3
CDR3aa: CATKHDNYGYTF
CDR3nt: TGTGCCACCAAACACGATAACTATGGCTACACCTTC

d_gene: .
abundance: .
j_gene: TRBJ2-5
v_gene: TRBV18
CDR3aa: CASSAGQETQYF
CDR3nt: TGTGCCAGCTCAGCCGGGCAAGAGACCCAGTACTTC

d_gene: .
abundance: .
j_gene: TRBJ2-3
v_gene: TRBV5-5
CDR3aa: CASGSTASTDTQYF
CDR3nt: TGTGCCAGCGGGTCGACAGCGAGCACAGATACGCAGTATTTT

d_gene: TRBD1
abundance: .
j_gene: TRBJ2-5
v_gene: TRBV18
CDR3aa: CASGQGKGETQYF
CDR3nt: TGTGCCAGCGGACAGGGGAAGGGGGAGACCCAGTACTTC

d_gene: .
abundance: .
j_gene: TRBJ2-3
v_gene: TRBV21-1
CDR3aa: CASSKWDIAGNTDTQYF
CDR3nt: TGTGCCAGCAGCAAGTGGGATATAGCGGGGAACACAGATACGCAGTATTTT

d_gene: .
abundance: .
j_gene: TRBJ2-3
v_gene: TRBV9
CDR3aa: CASSVDEDTQYF
CDR3nt: TGTGCCAGCAGCGTAGATGAGGATACGCAGTATTTT

d_gene: TRBD2
abundance: once
j_gene: TRBJ2-3
v_gene: TRBV6-5
CDR3aa: CAARRTSGFGDTQYF
CDR3nt: TGTGCCGCCCGAAGGACTAGCGGGTTCGGCGATACGCAGTATTTT

d_gene: TRBD1
abundance: .
j_gene: TRBJ2-7
v_gene: TRBV6-6
CDR3aa: CASSGRDRGFYEQYF
CDR3nt: TGTGCCAGCAGTGGCCGGGACAGGGGGTTCTACGAGCAGTACTTC

d_gene: TRBD1
abundance: few
j_gene: TRBJ2-7
v_gene: TRBV12-5
CDR3aa: CASGVGQFANEQYF
CDR3nt: TGTGCTAGTGGTGTGGGACAGTTTGCAAACGAGCAGTACTTC

d_gene: .
abundance: few
j_gene: TRBJ1-1
v_gene: TRBV4-3
CDR3aa: CASSSQGLVEAFF
CDR3nt: TGCGCCAGCAGCTCACAGGGTTTGGTTGAAGCTTTCTTT

d_gene: TRBD1
abundance: .
j_gene: TRBJ1-2
v_gene: TRBV18
CDR3aa: CASSPLGTGLDYGYTF
CDR3nt: TGTGCCAGCTCACCTTTAGGGACAGGGCTGGACTATGGCTACACCTTC